This TCR beta chain appears in the sequencing data of a study of molecular identifiers for immune sequencing clone quantification. Germline CDR1 is SGHDT and CDR2 is YYEEEE. V lost 0 bases to trimming and J lost 4 bases, with 13 bases between them. The CDR3 sequence is 15 residues long. Of note for this clonotype: This may come from a read error, since a much larger clone is one base off.

MiXCR was run by TCRdb on the PCR reads, yielding one entry per CDR3 protein. The table records about half a million distinct CDR3 sequences, about 22% of them present only once. The source material was naive CD8+ T cells from blood, with Jurkat cell RNA spiked in. Subset specified: FACS-sorted CD8+CD4-CCR7+CD45RA+ naive T cells. This rearrangement joins TRBV5-6 to TRBJ1-1, with D possibly TRBD1 on 5 matching bases. This TCR was recovered from a human donor in good health. Some libraries in this study had Jurkat cell RNA spiked in. DNA for the CDR3: TGTGCCAGCAGCTTGGTTCTGGGGGTTGCCACTGAAGCTTTCTTT. Residues: CASSLVLGVATEAFF. Variable domain in full (rest from reference TRBV5-6 and TRBJ1-1): DAGVTQSPTHLIKTRGQQVTLRCSPKSGHDTVSWYQQALGQGPQFIFQYYEEEERQRGNFPDRFSGHQFPNYSSELNVNALLLGDSALYLCASSLVLGVATEAFFGQGTRLTVV.